This T cell receptor beta chain came from a study of T cells in localized non-small cell lung cancer. Sequencing used immunoSEQ multiplex PCR; TCRdb keeps in-frame clones, though not all of them. Here the sample spans 35,000 or so clones, 80% to 90% being singletons. The TCR originated in a woman aged 35 to 75 with stage I lung adenocarcinoma. Material: peripheral blood, obtained before any cancer treatment.

CDR3 amino acids: CASSLDRGVQTDTQYF. The CDR3, as DNA: TGTGCCAGCAGCCTCGACAGGGGGGTACAGACAGATACGCAGTATTTT. The chain carries TRBV11-1 and TRBJ2-3, with 9 bases fitting TRBD1. V was clipped by 5 bases and J by 3 bases; unmatched bases: 9. Germline CDR1 SGHAT, CDR2 FQDESV (reference sequence). This CDR3 contains 16 residues.